A single sample gave rise to the 9 T cell receptor beta chains below, sequenced in a study of T cells in localized non-small cell lung cancer. The table came from immunoSEQ multiplex PCR; TCRdb's copy has only in-frame clones and leaves some out. The profile shows approximately 29,000 clones, 78% of them singletons. This specimen was peripheral blood, taken before any cancer treatment. The receptors shown here come from an older male donor with stage II squamous cell lung carcinoma.

This clone is a singleton in its sample. The chain joins TRBV10-1 to TRBJ1-2; D call uncertain. This CDR3 spans 13 amino acids. V lost 3 bases to trimming and J lost 6 bases, with 11 bases between them. The germline CDR1 and CDR2 sequences are WNHNN and SYGVQD (reference sequence). The CDR3 region has the DNA TGCGCCAGCAGTGACAGACCATCGGATGGCTACACCTTC. This codes for CASSDRPSDGYTF.

V and J are TRBV19 and TRBJ2-5; D unclear. The V end lost 5 bases, the J end lost 4 bases, and 11 bases lay between the germline ends. The germline gives CDR1 LNHDA, CDR2 SQIVND (reference sequence). The CDR3 runs to 13 residues. Here the CDR3 reads CASSLRNLETQYF. The CDR3 region has the DNA TGTGCCAGTAGTTTGCGGAACTTAGAGACCCAGTACTTC.

The rearrangement links TRBV6-5 to TRBJ1-4; 8 bases are a match to TRBD1. V was pared by 0 bases and J by 8 bases, with 5 bases of the junction left unmatched. CDR1 and CDR2 from the germline V gene are MNHEY and SVGAGI. The CDR3 totals 15 residues. The CDR3 DNA follows: TGTGCCAGCAGTTACTCTCAGGGGGCGTGGGAAAAACTGTTTTTT. It translates to CASSYSQGAWEKLFF.

The chain combines TRBV29-1 with TRBJ1-1, with D possibly TRBD1 on 5 matching bases. V lost 7 bases, J lost 1 base, and 10 bases lay in between. Per germline, CDR1 SQVTM and CDR2 ANQGSEA. The length of the CDR3 is 12 residues. The CDR3 protein is CSAGTGNTEAFF. CDR3 coding DNA: TGCAGCGCCGGGACGGGGAACACTGAAGCTTTCTTT.

This sequence joins TRBV14 and TRBJ2-7; tentatively, D is TRBD1 or TRBD2 (6 bases each). Germline values: CDR1 SGHDN, CDR2 FVKESK. Trimming pared 8 bases from V and 2 bases from J, leaving 16 bases between. This CDR3 contains 14 residues. The CDR3 sequence is CASGGPGAPYEQYF. The CDR3, as DNA: TGTGCCAGCGGGGGGCCAGGGGCCCCCTACGAGCAGTACTTC. The full variable domain, with the rest looked up from reference TRBV14 and TRBJ2-7, is EAGVTQFPSHSVIEKGQTVTLRCDPISGHDNLYWYRRVMGKEIKFLLHFVKESKQDESGMPNNRFLAERTGGTYSTLKVQPAELEDSGVYFCASGGPGAPYEQYFGPGTRLTVT.

The chain uses TRBV11-2 and TRBJ2-7; 15 bases fit TRBD2. Germline V gene data show CDR1 as SGHAT and CDR2 as FQNNGV. J lost 0 bases, V lost 5 bases, and 8 bases had no gene match. CDR3 length: 18 amino acids. The chain's CDR3 is CASSRGTSGGLNSYEQYF. The DNA for the CDR3 is TGTGCCAGCAGCAGGGGGACTAGCGGGGGGCTCAACTCCTACGAGCAGTACTTC.

The CDR3 DNA sequence: TGCGCCAGCAGCTTTAGAGCAACCTCCTACAATGAGCAGTTCTTC. It yields the protein CASSFRATSYNEQFF. The rearrangement joins TRBV5-1 to TRBJ2-1; D not certain. The length of the CDR3 is 15 residues. Trimming shortened V by 2 bases and J by 0 bases, and 9 bases separated the two germline ends. Germline CDR1 and CDR2: SGHRS and YFSETQ.

This rearrangement joins TRBV5-4 to TRBJ2-7, with D possibly matching TRBD2 (5 bases). V was cut by 2 bases and J by 5 bases, with 17 bases left in between. Germline CDR1 reads SGHNT; CDR2 reads YYREEE (reference sequence). The CDR3 is made up of 15 amino acids. CDR3 nucleotide sequence: TGTGCCAGCAGCTTACCCGGGATATTAACTAACGAGCAGTACTTC. This sequence encodes CASSLPGILTNEQYF. The full variable domain, with the rest looked up from reference TRBV5-4 and TRBJ2-7, is ETGVTQSPTHLIKTRGQQVTLRCSSQSGHNTVSWYQQALGQGPQFIFQYYREEENGRGNFPPRFSGLQFPNYSSELNVNALELDDSALYLCASSLPGILTNEQYFGPGTRLTVT.

J is TRBJ2-7 and V is TRBV29-1, with D perhaps matching TRBD1 or TRBD2 (5 bases each). This CDR3 spans 13 amino acids. Looked up from germline, CDR1 is SQVTM and CDR2 is ANQGSEA. Trimming took off 7 bases at V and 0 bases at J, with 13 bases between the two ends. The chain's CDR3 is CSGQGRTSYEQYF. The CDR3 nucleotides read TGCAGCGGCCAGGGACGGACCTCCTACGAGCAGTACTTC.